Described below is a single T cell receptor beta chain sequence and its context. What it binds is unknown. The CDR3 length is 14 residues. Trimming left V 3 bases short and J 5 bases short, with 13 bases between. CDR1 SNHLY and CDR2 FYNNEI come from the germline V gene. Using immunoSEQ multiplex PCR, the repertoire was profiled, and TCRdb retains in-frame clones only, with some absent. The sample shows 50,000 to 70,000 clones, 70% to 80% of them seen only once. This sample was included in a study of vaccination effects on CD4 cells after COVID-19. Scientists isolated CD4+ T cells after an approximately 10-day culture period ended. The participants, recipients of two vaccine doses, got either BNT162b2 or mRNA-1273.

The rearrangement joins TRBV2 to TRBJ1-2; D remains unclear. The clonotype was recovered from a human donor who received a COVID-19 vaccine. Sequences were derived from CD4+ T cells from PBMCs cultured without peptide, sampled after COVID-19 vaccination. The CDR3 region is CASSDLTQGYGYTF. DNA of the CDR3: TGTGCCAGCAGTGACCTCACCCAAGGGTATGGCTACACCTTC. The variable domain in full, completed from reference TRBV2 and TRBJ1-2, reads EPEVTQTPSHQVTQMGQEVILRCVPISNHLYFYWYRQILGQKVEFLVSFYNNEISEKSEIFDDQFSVERPDGSNFTLKIRSTKLEDSAMYFCASSDLTQGYGYTFGSGTRLTVV.